The 15 T cell receptor beta chains below all came from one sample that was sequenced in a study of B cell selection in AIRE deficiency (dated by TCRdb to between 2019 and 2020). For sorting, conventional CD4 T cells were defined as CD4+CD127+ cells. Library construction relied on the immunoSEQ multiplex PCR assay. Entries here come from immuneACCESS through TCRdb and include only in-frame sequences with V and J called. Some clones fail to appear in such tables; in the studies checked, an unresolved V gene covers under half of the shortfall, and the cause of the remainder is unknown. This sample holds 20,000 to 25,000 clones; 95% to 98% were observed only once. The ten most abundant clones make up roughly 0.17% of the sample. The sequencing sample was made of conventional CD4+ T cells sorted from PBMCs. The source of these receptors is a human donor with AIRE deficiency.

This chain links TRBV28 with TRBJ2-7; 7 bases match TRBD2. The CDR3 extends over 14 amino acids. CDR1 and CDR2 from the germline V gene are MDHEN and SYDVKM. J lost 1 base, V lost 11 bases, and 11 bases had no gene match. The CDR3 loop is CAAGRGGGSYEQYF. The CDR3 DNA is TGTGCCGCCGGCCGAGGCGGGGGATCCTACGAGCAGTACTTC.

The rearrangement joins TRBV28 to TRBJ1-2; weak D call: TRBD1 (6 bases). Trimming cost V 6 bases and J 0 bases, with 11 bases left between them. The germline CDR1 and CDR2 sequences are MDHEN and SYDVKM. The CDR3 consists of 14 residues. The CDR3 DNA is TGTGCCAGCAGACGACAGGTGACTAACTATGGCTACACCTTC. It yields the protein CASRRQVTNYGYTF.

V gene TRBV5-1 combines with J gene TRBJ2-5; 8 positions match TRBD1. V was pared by 5 bases and J by 1 base, with 7 bases of the junction left unmatched. The CDR3 consists of 15 residues. The germline V gene encodes CDR1 SGHRS and CDR2 YFSETQ. CDR3 protein: CASSYGTGFQETQYF. The CDR3 nucleotides read TGCGCCAGCAGTTACGGGACAGGATTCCAAGAGACCCAGTACTTC.

The J gene is TRBJ1-1, the V gene TRBV28; D gene ambiguous. V gave up 6 bases and J gave up 6 bases, with 8 bases separating them. CDR3 size: 11 residues. Germline CDR1 is MDHEN and CDR2 is SYDVKM. The CDR3 DNA follows: TGTGCCAGCAGGGTCGGGCCTGAAGCTTTCTTT. Translation: CASRVGPEAFF.

As to this clone: At one end the junction does not follow the germline gene, possibly because of a read error. The V call is TRBV6-1, the J call TRBJ2-7; TRBD2 matches 12 bases. This CDR3 comprises 15 residues. Looked up from germline, CDR1 is MNHNS and CDR2 is SASEGT. CDR3 sequence reads: CASSGLAGVSYEQCF. The CDR3, as DNA: TGTGCCAGCAGTGGACTAGCGGGAGTATCCTACGAGCAGTGCTTC.

The chain links TRBV18 to TRBJ2-1, with D perhaps TRBD1 or TRBD2 (5 bases each). Trimming cost V 1 base and J 10 bases, with 11 bases left between them. Germline assignment: CDR1 KGHSH and CDR2 LQKENI. The CDR3 runs to 13 residues. CDR3 coding DNA: TGTGCCAGCTCACCACGAGAGGGACCGGAGCAGTTCTTC. Translating it yields CASSPREGPEQFF.

V and J are TRBV11-3 and TRBJ1-1; D gene ambiguous. CDR1 and CDR2 from the germline V gene are SGHNT and YENEEA. The CDR3 is 14 residues long. Trimming stripped 0 bases from V and 1 base from J, with 6 bases between. The CDR3 is CASSLDGENTEAFF. Written as DNA, the CDR3 is TGTGCCAGCAGCTTAGACGGAGAGAACACTGAAGCTTTCTTT.

This clone was recorded only once. J is TRBJ1-5 and V is TRBV6-1; D unresolved. Germline CDR1 is MNHNS and CDR2 is SASEGT. Between the trimmed V and J ends, which lost 3 bases and 5 bases, there was a span of 14 bases. The CDR3 length is 15 residues. The chain's CDR3 is CASSDEAGFHQPQHF. CDR3 nucleotide sequence: TGTGCCAGCAGTGATGAGGCAGGCTTCCATCAGCCCCAGCATTTT.

V gene TRBV19 combines with J gene TRBJ2-4; 10 positions agree with TRBD2. From germline, CDR1 is LNHDA and CDR2 SQIVND (reference sequence). The CDR3 length is 19 residues. The trim removed 10 bases at V and 1 base at J, leaving 19 bases unmatched. CDR3 amino acids: CATSLVPSGSIKAKNIQYF. CDR3 DNA: TGTGCCACCAGTTTGGTCCCTAGCGGGAGTATCAAGGCCAAAAACATTCAGTACTTC.

The CDR3 DNA reads as TGTGCCAGCAGCCTAATGGGCTCGAACACTGAAGCTTTCTTT. It yields the protein CASSLMGSNTEAFF. This sequence joins TRBV4-2 and TRBJ1-1; D not certain. The length of the CDR3 is 14 residues. V was trimmed by 4 bases and J by 1 base, leaving 10 bases between them. From germline, CDR1 is LGHNA and CDR2 YNFKEQ.

The rearrangement joins TRBV18 to TRBJ2-1; a weak D match, TRBD1 (6 bases). The CDR3 is 15 amino acids. Deletions cut 3 bases from V and 2 bases from J, with 11 bases between. The germline gives CDR1 KGHSH, CDR2 LQKENI. The CDR3 sequence is CASSPQGPTYNEQFF. CDR3 nucleotides: TGTGCCAGCTCACCCCAGGGGCCAACCTACAATGAGCAGTTCTTC. The variable domain in full, with the rest retrieved from reference TRBV18 and TRBJ2-1, is NAGVMQNPRHLVRRRGQEARLRCSPMKGHSHVYWYRQLPEEGLKFMVYLQKENIIDESGMPKERFSAEFPKEGPSILRIQQVVRGDSAAYFCASSPQGPTYNEQFFGPGTRLTVL.

This clone was seen a single time. The chain employs TRBV18 and TRBJ2-4, with D unclear. Germline CDR1 and CDR2: KGHSH and LQKENI. V lost 3 bases to trimming and J lost 8 bases, with 8 bases between them. The CDR3 has 12 amino acids. CDR3: CASSPLTDIQYF. The DNA for the CDR3 is TGTGCCAGCTCACCCCTGACGGACATTCAGTACTTC.

This chain joins TRBV28 and TRBJ2-1; a weak D match, TRBD1 (6 bases). Germline V gene sequence: CDR1 MDHEN, CDR2 SYDVKM. The CDR3 sequence is 14 residues long. Trimming removed 5 bases from V and 3 bases from J, with 11 bases in between. The CDR3 region is CASSPATGYNEQFF. The CDR3 nucleotides are TGTGCCAGCAGTCCCGCGACAGGCTACAATGAGCAGTTCTTC.

The V gene is TRBV4-1, the J gene TRBJ2-7, with 8 bases that match TRBD2. CDR1 MGHRA and CDR2 YSYEKL come from the germline V gene. V lost 1 base, J lost 0 bases, and 5 bases stayed unmatched. The CDR3 totals 16 residues. The DNA of the CDR3 is TGCGCCAGCAGCCAAGGCGGCGGGAGGTTCTCCTACGAGCAGTACTTC. This gives the protein CASSQGGGRFSYEQYF.

The V gene is TRBV9, the J gene TRBJ2-3; the D gene could be TRBD1 or TRBD2 (6 bases each). Trimming removed 6 bases from V and 4 bases from J, with 27 bases in between. The germline V gene has CDR1 SGDLS and CDR2 YYNGEE. CDR3 length: 18 amino acids. The DNA of the CDR3 is TGTGCCAGCACCCTACTACCCGGGCCCGGAGGGGGGCCAGATACGCAGTATTTT. Amino acids: CASTLLPGPGGGPDTQYF.